What follows is one TCR beta chain and its context. Antigen unknown. TCR beta VDJ and CDR3 profiling used genomic DNA as template. Each CDR3 protein gets one entry after TCRdb re-called the reads with MiXCR. This table has some 290,000 distinct CDR3 sequences, 56% appearing once. Germline V gene sequence: CDR1 SNHLY, CDR2 FYNNEI. The CDR3 runs to 12 residues. V trimming: 6 bases; J trimming: 7 bases; junction bases outside the gene matches: 3. This sample stems from a study of CD8+CD57+ T cells in acquired aplastic anemia. Turning to the study itself: Sorting CD4+ and CD8+ cells gave DNA averaging approximately 3 ug.

Study-level points and caveats: No significant patient-versus-control difference appeared in CD8+ Simpson's diversity.

V and J are TRBV2 and TRBJ2-4; 7 nucleotides line up with TRBD1. Sample: sorted CD4+, CD8+, or CD8+CD57+ T cells (not recorded which) from PBMCs. The clonotype was recovered from a human donor with severe aplastic anemia or a healthy control (not recorded which). CDR3 nucleotides: TGTGCCAGCAGAGGGGGCGGGAACATTCAGTACTTC. The encoded protein is CASRGGGNIQYF.